A single T cell receptor (beta chain) is shown here with its context. Its antigen is undetermined. A much larger clone lies a single base off, so this may be a read error. This specimen comes from a study of tumor-infiltrating lymphocytes in primary liver carcinoma. Across the study: Patients, male and female, were 30 to 69 years old.

Findings and limits, study-wide: Tumors had a top-250-clone fraction that was significantly higher than blood (p = 0.039). In tumor-adjacent and tumor-blood pairs, overlap was lower than in tumor region pairs.

The CDR3 length is 16 residues. Germline V lookup: CDR1 MNHEY, CDR2 SVGEGT. A constant-region primer served to make TCR beta cDNA from approximately 490 ng total RNA. Nested multiplex PCR, run for three rounds with slightly modified ARM-PCR, yielded TCR beta libraries. Primers for the first two PCR rounds were TRBV1-TRBV30 forward primers and a C-beta reverse primer (roughly 10 cycles per round). TCRdb fed the multiplex PCR reads into MiXCR, producing one record per CDR3 protein. The top ten clones hold 5.5% to 9% of a sample with fewer than 250,000 distinct CDR3 sequences, less than 75% of them seen once. Germline DNA was also extracted, with blood RNA taken from unsorted whole blood.

The gene calls are TRBV6-2 or TRBV6-3 and TRBJ2-7; 15 bases agree with TRBD2. This TCR derives from a woman aged 55-70 years with primary liver carcinoma and hepatitis B virus infection. The material sequenced was peripheral blood. CDR3 sequence reads: CANSRTSGRVTYEQYF. The CDR3 DNA follows: TGTGCCAACAGTAGGACTAGCGGGAGGGTTACCTACGAGCAGTACTTC.